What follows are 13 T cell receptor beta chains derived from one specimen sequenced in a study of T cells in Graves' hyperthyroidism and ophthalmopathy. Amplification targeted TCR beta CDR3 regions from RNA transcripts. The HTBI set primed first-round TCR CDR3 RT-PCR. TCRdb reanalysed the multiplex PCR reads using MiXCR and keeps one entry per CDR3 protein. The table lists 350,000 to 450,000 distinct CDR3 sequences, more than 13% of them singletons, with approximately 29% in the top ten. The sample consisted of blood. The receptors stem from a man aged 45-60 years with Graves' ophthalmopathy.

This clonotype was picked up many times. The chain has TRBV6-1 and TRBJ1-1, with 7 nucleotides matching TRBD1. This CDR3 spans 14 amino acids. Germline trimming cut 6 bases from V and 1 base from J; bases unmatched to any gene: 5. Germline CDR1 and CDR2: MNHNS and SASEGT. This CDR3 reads CASSSGTANTEAFF. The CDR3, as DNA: TGTGCCAGCAGCTCCGGGACAGCGAACACTGAAGCTTTCTTT.

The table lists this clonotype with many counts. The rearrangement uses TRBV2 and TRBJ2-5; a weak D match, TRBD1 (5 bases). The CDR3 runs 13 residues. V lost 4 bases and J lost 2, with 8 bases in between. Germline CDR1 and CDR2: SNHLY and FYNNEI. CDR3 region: CASSGREQETQYF. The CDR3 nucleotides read TGTGCCAGCAGTGGCAGGGAACAAGAGACCCAGTACTTC.

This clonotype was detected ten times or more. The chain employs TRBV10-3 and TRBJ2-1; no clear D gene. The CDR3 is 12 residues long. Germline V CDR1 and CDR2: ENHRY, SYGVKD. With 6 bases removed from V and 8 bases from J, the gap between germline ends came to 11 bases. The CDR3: CAIREHDHEQFF. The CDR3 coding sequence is TGTGCCATCAGGGAGCACGATCATGAGCAGTTCTTC.

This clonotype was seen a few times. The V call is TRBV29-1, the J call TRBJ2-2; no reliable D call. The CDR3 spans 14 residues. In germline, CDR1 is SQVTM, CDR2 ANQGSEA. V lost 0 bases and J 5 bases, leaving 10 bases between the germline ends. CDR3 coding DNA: TGCAGCGTTGAAGATCGGGTACAGACCGGGGAGCTGTTTTTT. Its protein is CSVEDRVQTGELFF.

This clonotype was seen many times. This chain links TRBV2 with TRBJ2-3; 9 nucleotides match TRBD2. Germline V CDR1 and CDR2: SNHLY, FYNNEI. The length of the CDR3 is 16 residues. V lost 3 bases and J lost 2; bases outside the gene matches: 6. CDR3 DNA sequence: TGTGCCAGCAGTGAGGGGGGGACTAGCATCACAGATACGCAGTATTTT. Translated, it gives CASSEGGTSITDTQYF.

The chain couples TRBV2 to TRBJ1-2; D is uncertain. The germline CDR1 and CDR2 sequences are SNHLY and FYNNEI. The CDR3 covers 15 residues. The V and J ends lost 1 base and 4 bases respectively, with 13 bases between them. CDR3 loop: CASSEGSGRLYGYTF. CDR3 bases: TGTGCCAGCAGTGAAGGTTCCGGGCGACTCTATGGCTACACCTTC. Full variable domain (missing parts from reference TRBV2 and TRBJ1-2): EPEVTQTPSHQVTQMGQEVILRCVPISNHLYFYWYRQILGQKVEFLVSFYNNEISEKSEIFDDQFSVERPDGSNFTLKIRSTKLEDSAMYFCASSEGSGRLYGYTFGSGTRLTVV.

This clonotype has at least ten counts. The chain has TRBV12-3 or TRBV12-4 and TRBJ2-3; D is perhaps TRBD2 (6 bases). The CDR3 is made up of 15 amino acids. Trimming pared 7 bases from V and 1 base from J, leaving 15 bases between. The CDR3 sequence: CASTRNRERTDTQYF. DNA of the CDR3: TGTGCCAGCACAAGGAACCGGGAGCGCACAGATACGCAGTATTTT.

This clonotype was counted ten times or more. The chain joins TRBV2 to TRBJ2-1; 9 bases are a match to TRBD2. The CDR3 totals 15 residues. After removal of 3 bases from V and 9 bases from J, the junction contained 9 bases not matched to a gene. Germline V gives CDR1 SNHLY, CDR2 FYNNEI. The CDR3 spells CASSETSGLAGEQFF. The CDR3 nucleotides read TGTGCCAGCAGTGAGACTAGCGGCCTGGCGGGTGAGCAGTTCTTC.

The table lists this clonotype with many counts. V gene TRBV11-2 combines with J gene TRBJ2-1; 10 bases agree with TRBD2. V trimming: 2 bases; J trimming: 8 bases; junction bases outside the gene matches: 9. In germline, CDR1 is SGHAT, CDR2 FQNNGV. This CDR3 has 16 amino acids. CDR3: CASSLLTSGIVHEQFF. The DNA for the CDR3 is TGTGCCAGCAGCTTATTAACTAGCGGGATAGTCCATGAGCAGTTCTTC.

In DNA, the CDR3 is TGTGCCAGCTCACCGAGGATCCCCCAAGGGGAGACCCAGTACTTC. It is translated as CASSPRIPQGETQYF. J is TRBJ2-5 and V is TRBV18; D is unclear. Trimming took off 3 bases at V and 5 bases at J, with 16 bases between the two ends. The V gene's germline CDR1 is KGHSH and CDR2 LQKENI. The CDR3 has 15 residues.

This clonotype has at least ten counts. CDR3 DNA sequence: TGTGCCAGCGGGGGTCGGATAGAGACCCAGTACTTC. Amino acid sequence: CASGGRIETQYF. The chain links TRBV28 to TRBJ2-5; the D call may be TRBD1 or TRBD2 (5 bases each). The V end was cut by 8 bases, the J end by 4 bases, with 11 bases between. CDR3 length: 12 residues. Germline lookup yields CDR1 MDHEN and CDR2 SYDVKM.

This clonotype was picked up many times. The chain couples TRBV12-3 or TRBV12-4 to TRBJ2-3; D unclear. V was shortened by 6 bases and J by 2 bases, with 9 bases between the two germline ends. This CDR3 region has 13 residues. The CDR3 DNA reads TGTGCCAGCAGGGCGGCTACCACAGATACGCAGTATTTT. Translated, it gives CASRAATTDTQYF.

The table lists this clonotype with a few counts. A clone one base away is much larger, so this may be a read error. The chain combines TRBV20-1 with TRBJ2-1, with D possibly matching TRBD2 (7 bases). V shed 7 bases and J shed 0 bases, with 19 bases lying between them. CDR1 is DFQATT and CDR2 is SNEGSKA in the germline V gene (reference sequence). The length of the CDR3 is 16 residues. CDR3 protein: CSVRGREATSYNEQFF. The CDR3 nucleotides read TGCAGTGTTAGGGGGAGGGAGGCAACCTCCTACAATGAGCAGTTCTTC.